Below are 4 T cell receptor beta chains sequenced from a single sample in a study of control samples from healthy donors and cancer patients. The table came from immunoSEQ multiplex PCR; TCRdb's copy has only in-frame clones and leaves some out. The sample has about 120,000 clones, 88% seen once; the top ten hold approximately 2.2%. Sequencing used blood. Receptor source: a woman aged 70 to 79 in good health.

Comments on this clone: The sample carries other DNA sequences with the same CDR3. The CDR3 DNA reads TGTGCCAGCAGCCCACAGGGTGATACGCAGTATTTT. Amino acids: CASSPQGDTQYF. The rearrangement links TRBV7-9 to TRBJ2-3; D perhaps matches TRBD1 (6 bases). CDR1 is SEHNR, CDR2 FQNEAQ, per germline (reference sequence). CDR3 size: 12 residues. V was trimmed by 5 bases and J by 6 bases, leaving 9 bases between them.

V is TRBV27 and J is TRBJ1-1, with D unclear. From germline, CDR1 is MNHEY and CDR2 SMNVEV (reference sequence). The CDR3 totals 13 residues. Deletions cut 4 bases from V and 0 bases from J, with 6 bases between. The CDR3 DNA follows: TGTGCCAGCAGTTCCGTCGTGAACACTGAAGCTTTCTTT. Amino acids: CASSSVVNTEAFF.

This clone was detected only a few times. The chain links TRBV10-2 to TRBJ2-3; a weak D match, TRBD1 (5 bases). V lost 8 bases to trimming and J lost 2 bases, with 14 bases between them. This CDR3 contains 14 residues. CDR1 is WSHSY and CDR2 is SAAADI in the germline V gene. In DNA, the CDR3 is TGCGCCAGCGCGAGGACGGACACCACAGATACGCAGTATTTT. Protein product: CASARTDTTDTQYF.

The table lists this clone with a few counts. The chain recombines TRBV2 with TRBJ1-2; D is undetermined. From germline, CDR1 is SNHLY and CDR2 FYNNEI. This CDR3 spans 14 amino acids. V was cut by 2 bases and J by 2 bases, with 9 bases left in between. This chain's CDR3 is CASSEQRGNYGYTF. CDR3 sequence (DNA): TGTGCCAGCAGTGAACAACGGGGAAACTATGGCTACACCTTC.